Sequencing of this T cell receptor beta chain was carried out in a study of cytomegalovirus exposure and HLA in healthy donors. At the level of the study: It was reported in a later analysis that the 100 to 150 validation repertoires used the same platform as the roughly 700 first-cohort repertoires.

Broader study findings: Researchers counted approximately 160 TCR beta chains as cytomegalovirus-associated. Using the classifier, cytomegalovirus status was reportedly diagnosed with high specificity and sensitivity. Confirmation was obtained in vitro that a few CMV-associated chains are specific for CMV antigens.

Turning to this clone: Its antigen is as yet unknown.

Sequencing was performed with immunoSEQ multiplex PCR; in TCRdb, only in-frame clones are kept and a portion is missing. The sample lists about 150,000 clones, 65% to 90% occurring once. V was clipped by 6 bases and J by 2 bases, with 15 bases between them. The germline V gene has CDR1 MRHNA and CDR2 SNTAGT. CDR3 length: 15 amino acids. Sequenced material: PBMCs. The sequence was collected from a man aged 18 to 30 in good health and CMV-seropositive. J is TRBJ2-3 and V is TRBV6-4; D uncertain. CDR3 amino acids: CASSSVVLSTDTQYF. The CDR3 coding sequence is TGTGCCAGCAGCTCGGTTGTGCTTTCCACAGATACGCAGTATTTT.